This T cell receptor (beta chain) is from a study of cytomegalovirus exposure and HLA in healthy donors. Concerning this clone itself: What it binds is unknown.

Study-wide points: In vitro assays verified that a few CMV-associated chains recognized CMV antigens specifically.

From germline, CDR1 is SGDLS and CDR2 YYNGEE. V was shortened by 4 bases and J by 4 bases, with 21 bases between the two germline ends. The CDR3 runs to 18 residues. TCRdb's copy holds only in-frame clones and misses some; the assay was immunoSEQ multiplex PCR. The sample has 150,000 to 200,000 clones; 86% are singletons. Input material: PBMCs. The source of this sequence is a woman younger than 45 in good health and CMV-seronegative. V gene TRBV9 combines with J gene TRBJ2-6; TRBD1 or TRBD2 may be the D gene (6 bases each). The CDR3 DNA sequence: TGTGCCAGCAGCCCCTCAGGAGGGGGAATAGGCGGGGCCAACGTCCTGACTTTC. Protein sequence: CASSPSGGGIGGANVLTF.